What follows are 10 T cell receptor beta chains derived from one specimen sequenced in a study of CD8 T cells in ankylosing spondylitis. TCRdb itself ran the 5' RACE reads through MiXCR, one entry per CDR3 protein. This sample has some 200,000 distinct CDR3 sequences, with around a sixth found just once. The material sequenced was blood, either unsorted or a sorted T cell fraction (not recorded which). These receptors all come from a male donor under 30 with ankylosing spondylitis or in good health (not recorded which).

The V gene is TRBV20-1, the J gene TRBJ1-2; D perhaps matches TRBD1 (6 bases). The CDR3 consists of 13 residues. Germline CDR1 reads DFQATT; CDR2 reads SNEGSKA (reference sequence). V lost 6 bases and J lost 0, with 11 bases in between. The CDR3 region is CSARTATNYGYTF. CDR3 coding DNA: TGCAGTGCAAGGACAGCTACTAACTATGGCTACACCTTC.

This clonotype was recorded at least ten times. The chain has TRBV28 and TRBJ2-6, with 7 positions matching TRBD1. Trimming cost V 6 bases and J 0 bases; bases outside gene matches: 11. CDR3 size: 18 residues. The germline V gene encodes CDR1 MDHEN and CDR2 SYDVKM. CDR3 protein: CASRLRDREPSGANVLTF. The CDR3 coding sequence is TGTGCCAGCAGACTCCGAGACAGGGAACCCTCTGGGGCCAACGTCCTGACTTTC.

This clonotype was counted many times. The chain combines TRBV5-5 with TRBJ2-7; D unresolved. The V end lost 1 base, the J end lost 2 bases, and 10 bases lay between the germline ends. The CDR3 extends over 14 amino acids. Germline V lookup: CDR1 SGHKS, CDR2 YYEKEE (reference sequence). The CDR3 protein is CASSLWQEAYEQYV. The CDR3, as DNA: TGTGCCAGCAGCTTGTGGCAGGAAGCCTACGAGCAGTACGTC.

The table lists this clonotype with many counts. The rearrangement uses TRBV29-1 and TRBJ2-2; 9 bases are a match to TRBD2. With 4 bases clipped from V and 0 bases from J, the junction kept 3 bases outside the gene matches. Per the germline V gene, CDR1 is SQVTM and CDR2 is ANQGSEA. The CDR3 has 15 amino acids. As DNA, the CDR3 is TGCAGCGTTGCCCTAGCGGGACCGAACACCGGGGAGCTGTTTTTT. As protein: CSVALAGPNTGELFF.

This clonotype was picked up many times. This chain joins TRBV12-3 or TRBV12-4 and TRBJ2-1; D might be TRBD2 (6 bases). CDR3 length: 14 amino acids. Trimming removed 6 bases at V and 3 bases at J, with 12 bases between. The CDR3 sequence is CASSRLGDYNEQFF. CDR3 nucleotide sequence: TGTGCCAGCAGCAGACTAGGGGACTACAATGAGCAGTTCTTC.

The rearrangement joins TRBV29-1 to TRBJ2-5; D is ambiguous. Germline CDR1 SQVTM, CDR2 ANQGSEA. Trimming removed 3 bases at V and 1 base at J, with 12 bases between. The CDR3 covers 14 residues. CDR3: CSVDDWVLQETQYF. As DNA, the CDR3 is TGCAGCGTTGATGATTGGGTACTCCAAGAGACCCAGTACTTC.

This clonotype showed up many times. The gene calls are TRBV27 and TRBJ2-7; D might be TRBD2 (6 bases). The CDR3 consists of 14 residues. The germline V and J ends were trimmed by 4 bases and 2 bases, with 12 bases remaining between them. Germline loops: CDR1 MNHEY, CDR2 SMNVEV (reference sequence). Here the CDR3 reads CASSSTSWTYEQYF. DNA for the CDR3: TGTGCCAGCAGTTCGACTAGTTGGACCTACGAGCAGTACTTC.

There are many counts of this clonotype. J is TRBJ2-1 and V is TRBV7-9; the D gene is possibly TRBD1 (5 bases). From germline, CDR1 is SEHNR and CDR2 FQNEAQ (reference sequence). V lost 3 bases and J 4 bases, leaving 16 bases between the germline ends. This CDR3 has 16 residues. CDR3 protein: CASSFAGNRPYNEQFF. The CDR3 region has the DNA TGTGCCAGCAGCTTCGCAGGGAACAGACCATACAATGAGCAGTTCTTC.

This clonotype was seen a handful of times. The DNA for the CDR3 is TGTGCCAGCAGTTCACAACACAGGTTTACCTACGAGCAGTACTTC. It is translated as CASSSQHRFTYEQYF. The chain couples TRBV27 to TRBJ2-7; TRBD1 might be the D (5 bases). The CDR3 has 15 amino acids. The ends were cut back, 4 bases at V and 2 bases at J, with 15 bases in the middle. Germline CDR1 MNHEY, CDR2 SMNVEV (reference sequence).

The table lists this clonotype with many counts. This rearrangement joins TRBV6-2 or TRBV6-3 to TRBJ2-7, with D possibly matching TRBD2 (6 bases). The V end was cut by 7 bases, the J end by 0 bases, with 16 bases between. Germline V CDR1 and CDR2: MNHEY, SVGEGT. CDR3 length: 15 residues. The CDR3 region is CASTGGNSFSYEQYF. The CDR3, as DNA: TGTGCCAGCACTGGGGGGAACTCCTTCTCCTACGAGCAGTACTTC.